Described below is a single T cell receptor (beta chain) sequence and its context. The antigen remains undetermined. CDR3 length: 14 residues. Trimming took 5 bases from V and 7 from J; bases not matched to a gene: 9. This record belongs to a study of identical twins. One entry per CDR3 protein results from TCRdb running MiXCR on the 5' RACE reads. The profile shows 1.5 million or so distinct CDR3 sequences, less than 35% of them singletons. The study, taken as a whole, reports: Surplus twin overlap in beta out-of-frame sequences was less pronounced. Not following the same donors, the study drew its conclusions from cross-sectional statistical analysis. In zero-insertion analyses, partial confounding could arise from invariant MAIT and iNKT cells. Out-of-frame TCR alpha sharing observed in monozygotic twins exceeded model estimates.

The sample comprised cord blood. This sequence joins TRBV12-3 or TRBV12-4 and TRBJ1-1, with TRBD1 identical over 8 bases. This sequence was found in a newborn girl in good health. The CDR3 region has the DNA TGTGCCAGCAGTGTGAGGACAGGGAGAAGTGAAGCTTTCTTT. Amino acids: CASSVRTGRSEAFF.